The clone carrying this T cell receptor (beta chain) was found a few times. This specimen belongs to a study of patients and donors after allogeneic stem cell transplantation. J lost 9 bases, V lost 6 bases, and 4 bases had no gene match. Germline lookup yields CDR1 DFQATT and CDR2 SNEGSKA (reference sequence). There are 11 residues in the CDR3. Each CDR3 protein is one row after TCRdb ran MiXCR on the RT-PCR reads. The data show about a million distinct CDR3 sequences, roughly 17% seen once. Input material: blood, either unsorted or a sorted T cell fraction (not recorded which). This TCR derives from a human donor who was either an allogeneic HSCT recipient or a stem cell or donor lymphocyte infusion donor (not recorded which). It is not recorded whose cells these are; they may come from a transplant donor. The rearrangement links TRBV20-1 to TRBJ1-2; 10 bases are shared with TRBD1. The CDR3: CSAGTGERYTF. The CDR3 coding sequence is TGCAGTGCGGGGACAGGGGAACGCTACACCTTC.